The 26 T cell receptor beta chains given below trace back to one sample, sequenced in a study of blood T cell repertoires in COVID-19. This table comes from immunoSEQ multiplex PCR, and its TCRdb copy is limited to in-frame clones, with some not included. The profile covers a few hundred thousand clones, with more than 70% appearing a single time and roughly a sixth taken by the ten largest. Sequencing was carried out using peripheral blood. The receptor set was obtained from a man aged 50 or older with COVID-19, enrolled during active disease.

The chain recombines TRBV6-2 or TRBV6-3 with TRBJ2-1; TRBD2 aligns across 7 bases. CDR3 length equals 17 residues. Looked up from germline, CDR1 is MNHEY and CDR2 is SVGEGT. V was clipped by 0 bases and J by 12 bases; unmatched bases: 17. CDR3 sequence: CASSYSKTSMGLKGQFF. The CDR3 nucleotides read TGTGCCAGCAGTTACTCGAAGACTAGCATGGGTTTAAAGGGGCAGTTCTTC.

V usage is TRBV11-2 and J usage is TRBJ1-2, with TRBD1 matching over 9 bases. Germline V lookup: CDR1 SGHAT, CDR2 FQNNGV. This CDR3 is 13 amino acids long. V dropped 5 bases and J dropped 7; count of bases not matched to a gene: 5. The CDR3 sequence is CASSPGQGFGYTF. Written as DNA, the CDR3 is TGTGCCAGCAGCCCGGGACAGGGTTTTGGCTACACCTTC.

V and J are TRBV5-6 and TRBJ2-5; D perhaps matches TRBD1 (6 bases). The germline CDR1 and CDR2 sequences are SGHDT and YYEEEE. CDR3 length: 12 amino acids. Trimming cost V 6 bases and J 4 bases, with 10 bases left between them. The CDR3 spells CASKEGGETQYF. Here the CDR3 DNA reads TGTGCCAGCAAGGAAGGGGGAGAGACCCAGTACTTC.

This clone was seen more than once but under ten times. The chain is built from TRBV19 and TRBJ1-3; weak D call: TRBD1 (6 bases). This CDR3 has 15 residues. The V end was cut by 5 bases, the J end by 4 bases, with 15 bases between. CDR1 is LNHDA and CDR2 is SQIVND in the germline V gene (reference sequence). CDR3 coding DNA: TGTGCCAGTAGTCTGGACAGCCTGGGAGGAAACACCATATATTTT. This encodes CASSLDSLGGNTIYF.

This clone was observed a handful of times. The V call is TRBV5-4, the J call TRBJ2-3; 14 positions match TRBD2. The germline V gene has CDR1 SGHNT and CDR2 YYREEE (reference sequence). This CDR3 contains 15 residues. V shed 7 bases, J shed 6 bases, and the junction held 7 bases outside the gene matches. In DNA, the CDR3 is TGTGCCAGCGGCTGGGGACTAGCGGGGGCCGATACGCAGTATTTT. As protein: CASGWGLAGADTQYF. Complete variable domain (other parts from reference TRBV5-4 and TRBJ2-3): ETGVTQSPTHLIKTRGQQVTLRCSSQSGHNTVSWYQQALGQGPQFIFQYYREEENGRGNFPPRFSGLQFPNYSSELNVNALELDDSALYLCASGWGLAGADTQYFGPGTRLTVL.

Written as DNA, the CDR3 is TGTGCCAGCAGCCCCGTGGGGAGCTATGGCTACACCTTC. It specifies CASSPVGSYGYTF. The chain joins TRBV6-6 to TRBJ1-2, with D unresolved. Trimming left V 6 bases short and J 4 bases short, with 12 bases between. The CDR3 has 13 residues. The germline V gene encodes CDR1 MNHNY and CDR2 SVGAGI (reference sequence).

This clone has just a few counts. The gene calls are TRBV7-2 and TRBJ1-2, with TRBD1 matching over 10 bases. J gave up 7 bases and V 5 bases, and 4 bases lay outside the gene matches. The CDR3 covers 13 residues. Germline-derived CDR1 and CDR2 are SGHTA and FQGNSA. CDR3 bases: TGTGCCAGCAGCCAGGGACAGGGGCTTGGCTACACCTTC. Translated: CASSQGQGLGYTF.

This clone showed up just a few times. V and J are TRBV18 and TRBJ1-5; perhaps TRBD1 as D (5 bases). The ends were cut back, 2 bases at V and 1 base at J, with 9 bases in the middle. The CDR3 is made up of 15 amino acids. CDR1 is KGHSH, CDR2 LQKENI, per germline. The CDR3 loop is CASSPSGGSNQPQHF. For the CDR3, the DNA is TGTGCCAGCTCACCATCGGGGGGGAGCAATCAGCCCCAGCATTTT.

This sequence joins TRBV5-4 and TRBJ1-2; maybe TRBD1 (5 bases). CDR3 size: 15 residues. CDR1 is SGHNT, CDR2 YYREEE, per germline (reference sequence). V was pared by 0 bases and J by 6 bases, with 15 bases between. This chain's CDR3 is CASSLEVRGDDGYTF. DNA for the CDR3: TGTGCCAGCAGCTTGGAGGTTCGGGGGGATGATGGCTACACCTTC.

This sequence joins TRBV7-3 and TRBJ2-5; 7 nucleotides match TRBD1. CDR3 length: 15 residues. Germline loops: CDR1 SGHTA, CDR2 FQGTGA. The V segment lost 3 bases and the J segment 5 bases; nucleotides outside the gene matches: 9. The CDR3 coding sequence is TGTGCCAGCAGCTTGGGACAGTCCCTCCCGGAGACCCAGTACTTC. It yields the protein CASSLGQSLPETQYF.

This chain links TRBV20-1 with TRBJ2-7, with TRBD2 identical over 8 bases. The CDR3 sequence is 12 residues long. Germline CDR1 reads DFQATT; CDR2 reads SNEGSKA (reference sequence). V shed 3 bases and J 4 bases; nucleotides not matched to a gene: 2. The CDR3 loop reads CSASPSGYEQYF. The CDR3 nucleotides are TGCAGTGCTAGTCCTAGCGGGTACGAGCAGTACTTC.

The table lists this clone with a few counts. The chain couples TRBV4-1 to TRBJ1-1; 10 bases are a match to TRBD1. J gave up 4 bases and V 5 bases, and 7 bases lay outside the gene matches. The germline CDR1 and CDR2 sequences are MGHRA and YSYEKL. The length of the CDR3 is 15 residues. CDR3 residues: CASSLSGQGFTEAFF. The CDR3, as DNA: TGCGCCAGCAGCTTGTCGGGACAGGGGTTCACTGAAGCTTTCTTT.

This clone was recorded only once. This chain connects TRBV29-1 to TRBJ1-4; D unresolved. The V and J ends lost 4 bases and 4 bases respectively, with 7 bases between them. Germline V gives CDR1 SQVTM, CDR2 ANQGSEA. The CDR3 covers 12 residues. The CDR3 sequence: CSVVSYNEKLFF. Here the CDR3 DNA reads TGCAGCGTTGTCTCTTATAATGAAAAACTGTTTTTT.

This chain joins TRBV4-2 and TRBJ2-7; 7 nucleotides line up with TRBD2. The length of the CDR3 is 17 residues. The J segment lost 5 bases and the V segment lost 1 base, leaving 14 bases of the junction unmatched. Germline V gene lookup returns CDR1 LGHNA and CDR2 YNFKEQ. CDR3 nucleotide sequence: TGTGCCAGCAGCCAAGTAGGCGGGGGTCCCGCAGTGGACGAGCAGTACTTC. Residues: CASSQVGGGPAVDEQYF.

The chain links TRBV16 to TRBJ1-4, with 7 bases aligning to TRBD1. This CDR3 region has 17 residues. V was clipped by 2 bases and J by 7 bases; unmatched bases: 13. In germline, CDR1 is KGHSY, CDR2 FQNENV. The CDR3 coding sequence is TGTGCCAGCAGCCAAGTCGGGACAGCGAATTTCCCTGAAAAACTGTTTTTT. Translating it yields CASSQVGTANFPEKLFF.

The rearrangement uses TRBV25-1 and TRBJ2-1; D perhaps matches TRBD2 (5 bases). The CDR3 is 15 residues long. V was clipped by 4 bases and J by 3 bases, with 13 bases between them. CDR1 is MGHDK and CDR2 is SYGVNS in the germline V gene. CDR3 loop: CASSVLGADYNEQFF. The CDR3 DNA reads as TGTGCCAGCAGTGTACTAGGAGCGGACTACAATGAGCAGTTCTTC.

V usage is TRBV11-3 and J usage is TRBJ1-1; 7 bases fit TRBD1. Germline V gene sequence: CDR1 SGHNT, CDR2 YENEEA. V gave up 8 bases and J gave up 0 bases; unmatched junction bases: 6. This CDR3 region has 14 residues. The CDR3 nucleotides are TGTGCCAGCTTAGGTGGGACAGTGAACACTGAAGCTTTCTTT. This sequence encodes CASLGGTVNTEAFF.

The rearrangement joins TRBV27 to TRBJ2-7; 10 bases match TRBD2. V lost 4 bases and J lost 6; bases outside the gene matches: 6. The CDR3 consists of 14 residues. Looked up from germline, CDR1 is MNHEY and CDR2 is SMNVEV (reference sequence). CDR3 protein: CASSSLAGVSEQYF. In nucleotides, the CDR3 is TGTGCCAGCAGTTCCCTAGCGGGAGTCTCCGAGCAGTACTTC.

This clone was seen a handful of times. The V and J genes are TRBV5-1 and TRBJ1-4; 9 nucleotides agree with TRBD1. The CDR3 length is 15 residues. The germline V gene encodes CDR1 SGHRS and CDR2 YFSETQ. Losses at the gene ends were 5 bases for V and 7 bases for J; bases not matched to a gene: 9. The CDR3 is CASSPGQGTSEKLFF. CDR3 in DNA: TGCGCCAGCAGTCCGGGACAGGGAACGAGTGAAAAACTGTTTTTT.

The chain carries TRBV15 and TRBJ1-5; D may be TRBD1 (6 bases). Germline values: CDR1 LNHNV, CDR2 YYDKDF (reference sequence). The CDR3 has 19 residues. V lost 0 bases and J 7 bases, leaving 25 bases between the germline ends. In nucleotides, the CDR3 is TGTGCCACCAGCAGAGATACTGTAGGGGGTGCAGGGGTAGGACAGCCCCAGCATTTT. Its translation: CATSRDTVGGAGVGQPQHF.

The CDR3 nucleotides read TGTGCCAGCAGCTACGCAGGGGGCTACGAGCAGTACTTC. This gives the protein CASSYAGGYEQYF. The gene calls are TRBV7-2 and TRBJ2-7, with TRBD1 matching over 7 bases. CDR1 SGHTA and CDR2 FQGNSA come from the germline V gene. The CDR3 runs to 13 residues. J was trimmed by 3 bases and V by 4 bases; bases with no gene match: 3.

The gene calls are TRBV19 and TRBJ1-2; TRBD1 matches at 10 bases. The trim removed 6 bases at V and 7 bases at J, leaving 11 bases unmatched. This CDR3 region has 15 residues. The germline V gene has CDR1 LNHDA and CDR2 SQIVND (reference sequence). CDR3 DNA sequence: TGTGCCAGTAGACCGCGACAGGGGGCGGGAAGTGGCTACACCTTC. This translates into CASRPRQGAGSGYTF.

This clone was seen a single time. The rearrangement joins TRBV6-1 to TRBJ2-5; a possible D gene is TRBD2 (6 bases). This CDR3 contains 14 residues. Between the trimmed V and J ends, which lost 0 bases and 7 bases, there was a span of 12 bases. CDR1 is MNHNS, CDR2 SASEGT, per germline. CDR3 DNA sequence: TGTGCCAGCAGTGAAGCCAGCTTGGGAGGGACCCAGTACTTC. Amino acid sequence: CASSEASLGGTQYF.

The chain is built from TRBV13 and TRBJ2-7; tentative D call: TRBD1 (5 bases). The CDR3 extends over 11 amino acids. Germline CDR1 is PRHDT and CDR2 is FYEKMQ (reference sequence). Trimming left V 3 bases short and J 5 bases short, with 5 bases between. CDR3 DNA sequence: TGTGCCAGCAGCTTCAGGGACGAGCAGTACTTC. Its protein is CASSFRDEQYF.

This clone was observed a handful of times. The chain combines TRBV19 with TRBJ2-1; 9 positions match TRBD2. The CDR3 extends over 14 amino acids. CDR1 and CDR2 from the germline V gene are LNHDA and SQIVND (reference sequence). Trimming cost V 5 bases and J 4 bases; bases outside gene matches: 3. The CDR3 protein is CASSSSGRYNEQFF. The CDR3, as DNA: TGTGCCAGTAGTTCCAGCGGGAGGTACAATGAGCAGTTCTTC.

The chain's CDR3 is CASSLIGTSGASYEQYF. The CDR3 coding sequence is TGTGCCAGCAGTTTAATAGGGACTAGCGGAGCCTCCTACGAGCAGTACTTC. This chain connects TRBV27 to TRBJ2-7; 11 positions match TRBD2. From germline, CDR1 is MNHEY and CDR2 SMNVEV (reference sequence). This CDR3 is built from 17 residues. V was pared by 2 bases and J by 0 bases, with 6 bases of the junction left unmatched.